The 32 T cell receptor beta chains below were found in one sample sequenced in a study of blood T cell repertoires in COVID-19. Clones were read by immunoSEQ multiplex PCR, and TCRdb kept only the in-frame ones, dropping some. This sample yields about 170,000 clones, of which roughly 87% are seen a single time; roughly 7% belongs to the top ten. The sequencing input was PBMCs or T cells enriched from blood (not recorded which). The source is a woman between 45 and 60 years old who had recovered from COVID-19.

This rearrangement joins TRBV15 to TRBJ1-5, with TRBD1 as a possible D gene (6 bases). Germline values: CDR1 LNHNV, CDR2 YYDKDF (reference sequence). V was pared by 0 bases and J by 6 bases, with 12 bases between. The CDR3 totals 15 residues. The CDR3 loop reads CATSRDQGPGQPQHF. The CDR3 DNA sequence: TGTGCCACCAGCAGAGATCAGGGGCCTGGTCAGCCCCAGCATTTT. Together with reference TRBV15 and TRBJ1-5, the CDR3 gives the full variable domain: DAMVIQNPRYQVTQFGKPVTLSCSQTLNHNVMYWYQQKSSQAPKLLFHYYDKDFNNEADTPDNFQSRRPNTSFCFLDIRSPGLGDTAMYLCATSRDQGPGQPQHFGDGTRLSIL.

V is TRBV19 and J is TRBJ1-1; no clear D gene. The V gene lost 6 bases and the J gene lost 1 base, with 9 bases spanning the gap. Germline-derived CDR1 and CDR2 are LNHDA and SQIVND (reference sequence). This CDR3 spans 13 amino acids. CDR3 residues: CASRPGGNTEAFF. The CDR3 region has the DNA TGTGCCAGTAGACCGGGAGGGAACACTGAAGCTTTCTTT.

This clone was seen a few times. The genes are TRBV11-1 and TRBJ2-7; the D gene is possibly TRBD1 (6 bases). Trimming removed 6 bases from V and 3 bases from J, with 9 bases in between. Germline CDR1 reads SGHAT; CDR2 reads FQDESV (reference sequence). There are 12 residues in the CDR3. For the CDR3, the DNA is TGTGCCAGCAGGGGCAGGGGCTACGAGCAGTACTTC. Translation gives CASRGRGYEQYF.

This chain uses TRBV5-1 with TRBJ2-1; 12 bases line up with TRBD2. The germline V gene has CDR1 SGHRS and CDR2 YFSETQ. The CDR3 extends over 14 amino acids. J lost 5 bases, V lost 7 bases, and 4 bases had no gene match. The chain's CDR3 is CASSLAGGNNEQFF. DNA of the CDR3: TGCGCCAGCTCCCTAGCGGGAGGGAACAATGAGCAGTTCTTC.

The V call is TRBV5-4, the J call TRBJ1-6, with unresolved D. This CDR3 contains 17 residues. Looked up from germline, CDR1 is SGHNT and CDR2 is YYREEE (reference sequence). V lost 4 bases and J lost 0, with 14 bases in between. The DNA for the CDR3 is TGTGCCAGCAGCGAAGACCGGGAGGGCTCCTATAATTCACCCCTCCACTTT. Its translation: CASSEDREGSYNSPLHF.

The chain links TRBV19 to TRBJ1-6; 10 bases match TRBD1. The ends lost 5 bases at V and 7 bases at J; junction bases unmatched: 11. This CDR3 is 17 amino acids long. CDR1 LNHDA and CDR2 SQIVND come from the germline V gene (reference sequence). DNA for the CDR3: TGTGCCAGTAGTGCCGTGACAGGGGGCATAAGGAATTCACCCCTCCACTTT. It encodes CASSAVTGGIRNSPLHF.

Written as DNA, the CDR3 is TGTGCCAGTAGTAGGAGGCGGGGGATAAACACTGAAGCTTTCTTT. Amino acid sequence: CASSRRRGINTEAFF. The chain carries TRBV19 and TRBJ1-1, with D tentatively TRBD1 (5 bases). With 4 bases removed from V and 2 bases from J, the gap between germline ends came to 14 bases. Germline CDR1 and CDR2: LNHDA and SQIVND (reference sequence). CDR3 length: 15 residues.

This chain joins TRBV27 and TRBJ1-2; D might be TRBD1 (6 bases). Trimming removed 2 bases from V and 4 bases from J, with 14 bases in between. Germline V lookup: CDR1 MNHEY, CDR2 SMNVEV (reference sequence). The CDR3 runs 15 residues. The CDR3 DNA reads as TGTGCCAGCAGTTTAGAGGTTACAGGGTTCTATGGCTACACCTTC. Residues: CASSLEVTGFYGYTF.

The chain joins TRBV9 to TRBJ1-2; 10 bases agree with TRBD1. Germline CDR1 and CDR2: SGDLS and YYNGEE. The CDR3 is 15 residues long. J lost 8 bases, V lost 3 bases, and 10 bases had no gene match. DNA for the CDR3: TGTGCCAGCAGCGCCCGGGACAGGGGTAAGGTCGGCTACACCTTC. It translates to CASSARDRGKVGYTF.

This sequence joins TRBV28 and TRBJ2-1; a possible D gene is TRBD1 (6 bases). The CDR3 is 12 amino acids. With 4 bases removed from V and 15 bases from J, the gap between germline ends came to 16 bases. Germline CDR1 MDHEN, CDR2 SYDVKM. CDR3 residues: CASSSSGEFLFF. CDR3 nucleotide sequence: TGTGCCAGCAGTTCATCAGGGGAGTTTTTGTTCTTC.

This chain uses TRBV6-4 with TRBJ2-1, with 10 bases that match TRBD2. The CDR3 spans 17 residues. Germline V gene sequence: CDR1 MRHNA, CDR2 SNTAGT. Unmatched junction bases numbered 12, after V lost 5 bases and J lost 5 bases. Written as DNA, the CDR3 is TGTGCCAGCAGTCACACTTTCGGGCTAGCGGGAGACAATGAGCAGTTCTTC. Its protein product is CASSHTFGLAGDNEQFF.

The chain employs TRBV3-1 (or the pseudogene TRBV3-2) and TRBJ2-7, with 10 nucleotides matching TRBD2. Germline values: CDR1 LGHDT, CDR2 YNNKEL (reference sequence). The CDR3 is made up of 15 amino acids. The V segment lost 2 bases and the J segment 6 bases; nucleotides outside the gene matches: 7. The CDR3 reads CASSQRPSGSSEQYF. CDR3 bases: TGTGCCAGCAGCCAAAGGCCTAGCGGGAGTTCCGAGCAGTACTTC.

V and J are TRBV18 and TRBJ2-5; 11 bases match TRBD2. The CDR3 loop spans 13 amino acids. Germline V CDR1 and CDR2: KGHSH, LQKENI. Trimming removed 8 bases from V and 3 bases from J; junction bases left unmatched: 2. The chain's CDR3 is CASTLAGEETQYF. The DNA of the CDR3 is TGTGCCAGCACACTAGCGGGAGAAGAGACCCAGTACTTC.

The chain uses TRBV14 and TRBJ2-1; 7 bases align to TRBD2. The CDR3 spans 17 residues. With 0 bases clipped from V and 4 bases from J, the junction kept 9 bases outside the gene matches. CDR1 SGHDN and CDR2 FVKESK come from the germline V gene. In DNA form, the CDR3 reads TGTGCCAGCAGCCAAGATTGGGAGGGGTTGGCTTACAATGAGCAGTTCTTC. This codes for CASSQDWEGLAYNEQFF.

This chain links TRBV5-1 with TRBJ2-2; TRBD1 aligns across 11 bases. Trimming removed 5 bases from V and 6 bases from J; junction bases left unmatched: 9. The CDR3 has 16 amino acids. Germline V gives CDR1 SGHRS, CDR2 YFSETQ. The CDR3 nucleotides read TGCGCCAGCAGAGCCGGGACAGGGGGGGTCCCCGGGGAGCTGTTTTTT. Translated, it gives CASRAGTGGVPGELFF.

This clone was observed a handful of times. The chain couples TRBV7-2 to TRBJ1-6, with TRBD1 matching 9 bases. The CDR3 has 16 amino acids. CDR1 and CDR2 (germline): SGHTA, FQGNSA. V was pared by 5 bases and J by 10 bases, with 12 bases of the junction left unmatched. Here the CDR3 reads CASSLPSGTGTSPLHF. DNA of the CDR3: TGTGCCAGCAGCCTACCCTCTGGGACAGGGACGTCACCCCTCCACTTT.

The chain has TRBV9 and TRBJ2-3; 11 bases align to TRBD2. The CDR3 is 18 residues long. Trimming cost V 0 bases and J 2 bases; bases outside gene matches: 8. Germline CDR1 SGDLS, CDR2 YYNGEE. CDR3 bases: TGTGCCAGCAGCGTAGCCCTTGGACTAGCGGGTTACACAGATACGCAGTATTTT. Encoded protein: CASSVALGLAGYTDTQYF.

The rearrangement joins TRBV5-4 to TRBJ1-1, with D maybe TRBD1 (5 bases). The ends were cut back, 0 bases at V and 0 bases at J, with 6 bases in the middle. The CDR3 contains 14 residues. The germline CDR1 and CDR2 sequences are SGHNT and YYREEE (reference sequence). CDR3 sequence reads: CASSLDRMNTEAFF. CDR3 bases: TGTGCCAGCAGCTTGGACAGGATGAACACTGAAGCTTTCTTT.

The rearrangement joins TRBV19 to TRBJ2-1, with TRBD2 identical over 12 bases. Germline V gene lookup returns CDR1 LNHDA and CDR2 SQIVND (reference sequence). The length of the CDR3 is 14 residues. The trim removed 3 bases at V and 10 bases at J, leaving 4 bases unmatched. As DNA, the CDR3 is TGTGCCAGTAGTATGACTAGCGGGAGCTGGGAGCAGTTCTTC. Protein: CASSMTSGSWEQFF.

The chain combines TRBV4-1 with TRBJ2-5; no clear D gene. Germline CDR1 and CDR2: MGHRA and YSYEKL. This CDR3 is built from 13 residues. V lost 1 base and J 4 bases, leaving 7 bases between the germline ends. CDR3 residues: CASSQVPGETQYF. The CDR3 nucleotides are TGCGCCAGCAGCCAAGTCCCAGGAGAGACCCAGTACTTC.

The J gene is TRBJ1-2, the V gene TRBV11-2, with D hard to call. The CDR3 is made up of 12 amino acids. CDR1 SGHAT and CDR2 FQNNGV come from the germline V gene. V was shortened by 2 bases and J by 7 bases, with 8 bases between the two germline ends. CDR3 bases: TGTGCCAGCAGCTTAAGGAGTAGTGGCTACACCTTC. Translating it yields CASSLRSSGYTF.

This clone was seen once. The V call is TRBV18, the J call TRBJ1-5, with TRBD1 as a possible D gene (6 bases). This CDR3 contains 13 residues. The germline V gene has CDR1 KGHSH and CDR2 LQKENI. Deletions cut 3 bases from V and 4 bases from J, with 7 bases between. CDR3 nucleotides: TGTGCCAGCTCACCTACAGGGAATCAGCCCCAGCATTTT. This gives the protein CASSPTGNQPQHF.

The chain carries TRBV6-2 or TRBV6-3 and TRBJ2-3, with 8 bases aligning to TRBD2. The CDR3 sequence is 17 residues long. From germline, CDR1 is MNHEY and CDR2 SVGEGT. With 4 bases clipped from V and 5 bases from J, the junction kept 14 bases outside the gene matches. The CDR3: CASSSRAGVGVLDTQYF. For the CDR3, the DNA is TGTGCCAGCAGTTCCAGAGCGGGAGTAGGAGTTTTAGATACGCAGTATTTT.

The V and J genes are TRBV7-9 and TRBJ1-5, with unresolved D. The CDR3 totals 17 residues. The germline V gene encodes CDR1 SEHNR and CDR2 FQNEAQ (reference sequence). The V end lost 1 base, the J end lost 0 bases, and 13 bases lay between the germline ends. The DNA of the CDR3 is TGTGCCAGCAGCTTAGGCCGGGCGGGCAATAGCAATCAGCCCCAGCATTTT. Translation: CASSLGRAGNSNQPQHF.

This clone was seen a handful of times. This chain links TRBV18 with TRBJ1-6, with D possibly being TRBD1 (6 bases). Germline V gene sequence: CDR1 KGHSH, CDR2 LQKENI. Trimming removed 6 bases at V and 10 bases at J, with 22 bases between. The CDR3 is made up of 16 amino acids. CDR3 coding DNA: TGTGCCAGCTCTTCCGGACAGAACATAATCGGGTCACCCCTCCACTTT. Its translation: CASSSGQNIIGSPLHF.

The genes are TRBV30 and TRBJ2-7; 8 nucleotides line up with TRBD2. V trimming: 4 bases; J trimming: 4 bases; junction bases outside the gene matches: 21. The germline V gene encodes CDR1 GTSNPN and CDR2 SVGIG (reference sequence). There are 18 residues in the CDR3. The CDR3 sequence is CAWIIIGDGSGTMYEQYF. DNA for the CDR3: TGTGCCTGGATCATCATTGGGGACGGTAGCGGGACTATGTACGAGCAGTACTTC.

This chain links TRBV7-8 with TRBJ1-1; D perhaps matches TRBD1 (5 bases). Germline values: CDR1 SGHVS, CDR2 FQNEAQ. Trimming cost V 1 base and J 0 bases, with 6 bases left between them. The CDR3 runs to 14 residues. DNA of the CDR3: TGTGCCAGCAGCTTAGGACAGATGAACACTGAAGCTTTCTTT. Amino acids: CASSLGQMNTEAFF.

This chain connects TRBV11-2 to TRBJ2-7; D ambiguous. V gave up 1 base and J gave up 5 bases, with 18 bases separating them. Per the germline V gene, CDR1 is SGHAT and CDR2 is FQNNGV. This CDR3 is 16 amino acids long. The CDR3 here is CASSLGVLNDLHEQYF. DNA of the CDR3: TGTGCCAGCAGCTTAGGGGTACTAAACGACCTCCACGAGCAGTACTTC.

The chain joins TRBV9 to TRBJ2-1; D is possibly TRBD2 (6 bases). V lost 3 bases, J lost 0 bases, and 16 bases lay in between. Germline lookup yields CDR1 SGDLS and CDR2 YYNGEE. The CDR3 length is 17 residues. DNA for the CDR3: TGTGCCAGCAGCGCCCAGAGGGCGGGAAGCTCCTACAATGAGCAGTTCTTC. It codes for CASSAQRAGSSYNEQFF. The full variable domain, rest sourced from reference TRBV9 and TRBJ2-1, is DSGVTQTPKHLITATGQRVTLRCSPRSGDLSVYWYQQSLDQGLQFLIQYYNGEERAKGNILERFSAQQFPDLHSELNLSSLELGDSALYFCASSAQRAGSSYNEQFFGPGTRLTVL.

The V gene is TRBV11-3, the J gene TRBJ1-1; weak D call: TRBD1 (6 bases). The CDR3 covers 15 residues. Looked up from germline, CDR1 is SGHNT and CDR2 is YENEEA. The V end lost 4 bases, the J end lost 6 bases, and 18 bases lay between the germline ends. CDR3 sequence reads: CASSSGGGRVAEAFF. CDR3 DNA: TGTGCCAGCAGCTCAGGTGGGGGCCGAGTGGCTGAAGCTTTCTTT.

CDR3 sequence (DNA): TGTGCCAGCAGCTTTCCAGTGACTAGCGGGAGCACAGATACGCAGTATTTT. It codes for CASSFPVTSGSTDTQYF. The chain uses TRBV11-2 and TRBJ2-3, with TRBD2 identical over 10 bases. Trimming cost V 3 bases and J 0 bases; bases outside gene matches: 6. Germline V CDR1 and CDR2: SGHAT, FQNNGV. The CDR3 sequence is 17 residues long.

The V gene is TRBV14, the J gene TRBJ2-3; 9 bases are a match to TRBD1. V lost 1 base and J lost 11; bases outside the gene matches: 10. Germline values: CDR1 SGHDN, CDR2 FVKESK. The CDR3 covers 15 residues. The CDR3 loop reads CASSQVGTGSMEQYF. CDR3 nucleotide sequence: TGTGCCAGCAGCCAAGTTGGGACAGGGTCGATGGAGCAGTATTTT.